This TCR beta chain stems from a study of T-cell reconstitution after alpha-beta-depleted transplantation in children. Preparation of the TCRbeta library involved a method that used unique molecular identifiers. TCRdb used MiXCR to reprocess the PCR reads, holding one entry per CDR3 protein. This repertoire shows about 610,000 distinct CDR3 sequences, 25% to 30% found once; its top ten account for under 45%. This CDR3 spans 20 amino acids. Germline CDR1 MNHEY, CDR2 SMNVEV (reference sequence). Germline trimming cut 2 bases from V and 0 bases from J; bases unmatched to any gene: 16. The input for sequencing was PBMCs, taken before TCRalphabeta/CD19-depleted stem cell transplant. The TCR sequence derives from a boy younger than two with Wiskott-Aldrich syndrome, due to receive a stem cell transplant. This rearrangement joins TRBV27 to TRBJ2-1; 7 positions match TRBD2. In DNA, the CDR3 is TGTGCCAGCAGTTTAGGAGTTGCGGGAGCCCCTCTACTCTCCTACAATGAGCAGTTCTTC. This codes for CASSLGVAGAPLLSYNEQFF.